This T cell receptor (beta chain) derives from a study of T cell repertoires in cytomegalovirus infection. Broader study findings: Ex vivo, HLA-C-restricted CMV-specific TCR beta clonotypes prevailed over the rest of the response. Cumulative frequency of public TCR beta families picked out carriers of CMV plus the relevant HLA.

The CDR3 runs to 14 residues. The germline V and J ends were trimmed by 5 bases and 3 bases, with 14 bases remaining between them. Germline V gene data show CDR1 as SGHVS and CDR2 as FQNEAQ. TCRdb re-analysed the reads in MiXCR, keeping a single row per CDR3 protein. Counted here are under 200,000 distinct CDR3 sequences, 28% occurring once; the ten biggest clones make up around 29%. This clonotype was seen a handful of times. Its antigen remains unidentified. Sample: PBMCs. This receptor was taken from a human donor in good health (CMV status not recorded). Some clones in this sample may be carry-over from other donors' samples. This chain connects TRBV7-8 to TRBJ2-7; perhaps TRBD2 as D (6 bases). For the CDR3, the DNA is TGTGCCAGCAGCCATGGAGGGGAGTTCTACGAGCAGTACTTC. This sequence encodes CASSHGGEFYEQYF.